This is a list of T cell receptor beta chains from one sample in a study of blood T cell repertoires in COVID-19. The assay was immunoSEQ multiplex PCR, and TCRdb's table has in-frame clones only and misses some. The table has over 250,000 clones, more than 70% seen once; the top ten hold over 2%. Material: peripheral blood. These receptors were obtained from a woman between 45 and 60 years old with acute or convalescent COVID-19. Both conserved end residues are part of each CDR3. Fields, in order: V gene, CDR3 length, D gene, CDR3 protein. D genes are given only for firm matches.

TRBV5-4,16,TRBD1,CASSLGDSLFDYGYTF
TRBV15,16,TRBD2,CATSRGRTSGIYEQYF
TRBV6-1,15,TRBD1,CASSEHGQGNQPQHF
TRBV15,15,.,CATSRSSGFNQPQHF
TRBV30,17,.,CAWRGGGGANYNSPLHF
TRBV28,13,TRBD1,CASSFGQEYGYTF
TRBV7-9,13,.,CASSSDGRGEQFF
TRBV7-2,16,TRBD2,CASSLSGASGYGELFF
TRBV7-2,19,TRBD2,CASSLRGTSGNDKHYEQYF
TRBV18,13,.,CASSPRHLDEQFF
TRBV19,12,.,CASLDRNTEAFF
TRBV4-1,14,TRBD2,CASSPGLAKDEQFF
TRBV5-5,14,.,CASSPYRGDNEQFF
TRBV4-1,14,TRBD1,CASRLGQGDQPQHF
TRBV5-1,15,TRBD2,CASSWREGLRYEQFF
TRBV12-3/TRBV12-4,13,TRBD1,CASGQGAADTQYF
TRBV3-1/TRBV3-2,14,.,CASSLVGGNNEQFF
TRBV10-1,23,TRBD2,CASSESIRFGTSGRGSSYNEQFF
TRBV2,15,.,CASTDSGTTYNEQFF
TRBV7-3,14,.,CASSSSTGYTEAFF
TRBV28,14,TRBD1,CASSPYSDRDGYTF
TRBV19,15,.,CASTAIHSTSYEQYF
TRBV20-1,10,.,CSATSYEQYF
TRBV9,15,TRBD1,CASSPSGTGLETQYF
TRBV27,18,TRBD1,CASSLSPGTGINDEKLFF
TRBV9,15,TRBD2,CASSVWTSAADTQYF
TRBV3-1/TRBV3-2,14,TRBD1,CASMEQGITDTQYF
TRBV28,14,.,CASSLLWQQETQYF
TRBV7-2,15,TRBD1,CASSLAADRVYEQYF
TRBV5-1,15,TRBD1,CASSFDRGAGNTIYF
TRBV6-6,14,.,CANGPHRETDTQYF
TRBV5-1,18,.,CASTFFPGSGFISEKLFF
TRBV10-1,15,.,CASIRVLPSGNTIYF
TRBV10-3,15,TRBD1,CAISGGEGAGGELFF
TRBV29-1,13,.,CSARDGGNTEAFF
TRBV7-9,14,.,CASSLGALGNTIYF
TRBV15,12,.,CATGSGVGTQYF
TRBV6-5,11,.,CASSYGHEQYF
TRBV5-1,19,TRBD2,CASSLSGREGSLSYNEQFF
TRBV9,17,TRBD1,CASSLQGVRGLDTEAFF
TRBV28,13,TRBD2,CASTELAGVEQFF
TRBV19,14,TRBD1,CASSPRGRRETQYF
TRBV4-1,17,.,CASSQGQVFSLNQPQHF
TRBV6-5,15,TRBD2,CASSLQLANSYEQYF
TRBV2,13,.,CASGALPNTEAFF
TRBV7-8,14,.,CASSFGGGSQPQHF
TRBV19,17,TRBD2,CASSRAGGPAMADTQYF
TRBV29-1,14,TRBD2,CSVAGGSSYNEQFF
TRBV24-1,13,.,CATSDGLADTQYF
TRBV9,15,.,CASSVGPYSGNTIYF
TRBV19,15,TRBD1,CASRPRQGYFDTQYF
TRBV27,19,TRBD1,CASSLSPPGTGGTNEKLFF